This TCR beta chain was recovered during a study of vaccination and CD4 T cells after COVID-19. About this clonotype: Its matching antigen is unknown.

Oncomine TCR Beta short-read sequencing was applied to DNA from cultured CD4+ T cells. Someone extracted genomic DNA from cultured CD4+ T cells. Each CDR3 protein gets one entry after TCRdb re-called the PCR reads with MiXCR. This sample has 13,000 to 15,000 distinct CDR3 sequences, with around a third found just once. Study-level findings and limits: The median SARS-CoV-2-reactive clonotype number increased from approximately 21 to 40, without statistical significance.

The germline V gene encodes CDR1 MDHEN and CDR2 SYDVKM. Trimming pared 6 bases from V and 2 bases from J, leaving 35 bases between. The CDR3 runs to 21 residues. The sample's treatment: roughly nine-day PBMC culture with coronavirus spike peptide pools or control peptides (ViraFEST assay). ViraFEST used peptide pools to expand antigen-specific T cells and subsequently sequenced their TCRs. Peptide pools at approximately 9.4 ug/ml, together with 7.5 to 10 IU/ml IL-2, were added to cultures of roughly 2.1 million PBMCs per well. The sample in question was CD4+ T cells from blood, cultured in vitro, obtained after SARS-CoV-2 vaccination. The origin of this receptor is a human donor who had recovered from COVID-19. The chain links TRBV28 to TRBJ2-7, with a possible D match to TRBD2 (7 bases). CDR3 protein: CASSFMVGAVYGSGGTYEQYF. The CDR3 DNA is TGTGCCAGCAGCTTTATGGTTGGGGCAGTTTATGGGTCGGGGGGCACCTACGAGCAGTACTTC.